The text below deals with one TCR beta chain. The CDR3 totals 14 residues. CDR1 is SGHTS and CDR2 is YDEGEE in the germline V gene. With 0 bases clipped from V and 5 bases from J, the junction kept 3 bases outside the gene matches. The data were taken from a study of T cell changes during pregnancy in multiple sclerosis. Using immunoSEQ multiplex PCR, the repertoire was profiled, and TCRdb retains in-frame clones only, with some absent. The data contain about 36,000 clones, around 92% of them singletons. This sequence was found in a female donor with multiple sclerosis, enrolled in a pregnancy study. The source material was CD4+ T cells from peripheral blood mononuclear cells, sampled after pregnancy. The chain combines TRBV5-8 with TRBJ2-3; TRBD1 matches at 7 bases. CDR3 sequence reads: CASSLGQGLDTQYF. Here the CDR3 DNA reads TGTGCCAGCAGCTTGGGACAGGGTCTAGATACGCAGTATTTT.